This T cell receptor beta chain comes out of a study of cytomegalovirus exposure and HLA in healthy donors. Notes on the study in general: Reports indicated that the classifier achieved high specificity and sensitivity in diagnosing cytomegalovirus status.

Assay used: immunoSEQ multiplex PCR; TCRdb lists only in-frame clones, some missing. Of 100,000 to 120,000 clones listed, around 83% were seen once; the top ten hold approximately 4%. Concerning this clone: Its antigen is unidentified.

Trimming stripped 4 bases from V and 2 bases from J, with 14 bases between. The CDR3 is 15 residues long. Germline CDR1 SQVTM, CDR2 ANQGSEA. The sequenced sample consisted of PBMCs. The origin of this receptor is a woman aged 18 to 35 in good health and CMV-seropositive. The chain combines TRBV29-1 with TRBJ1-4; no firm D call. CDR3 sequence (DNA): TGCAGCGTTGTTCCCTCCAGGACTACTAATGAAAAACTGTTTTTT. It translates to CSVVPSRTTNEKLFF.